This entry concerns a single T cell receptor (beta chain). Its antigen target is currently unknown. Base qualities are not recorded, but no much larger clone differs from it by a single base. Participants in the prospective study were aged roughly 18 to 89 years, lived in some 24 United States geographic areas, and enrolled through a virtual design. Cohort assignment in the prospective study relied on participant-reported clinical history from a screening survey and a study questionnaire. In the prospective study, whole blood, serum and a nasopharyngeal or oropharyngeal swab were collected from each participant by mobile phlebotomists. Additional blood draws and questionnaires over an approximately two-month period could optionally be provided by prospective study participants. Before DNA extraction, blood samples from the prospective study were shipped at room temperature or frozen. The immunoSEQ Assay, a bias-controlled multiplex PCR, was used to amplify TCRbeta CDR3 regions from genomic DNA. The study's own analysis went as follows. Within the assay, amplification of reference gene primers was used to estimate how many nucleated cells each sample contained. Sequence reads were collapsed and filtered to measure the absolute abundance of every unique TCRbeta CDR3 rearrangement. For each sample, productive Simpson clonality was calculated by taking the square root of Simpson's diversity index across productive rearrangements. Held by TCRdb, this immuneACCESS table contains in-frame sequences only and omits some clones. Under half of the omission traces to an unresolved V gene where checked; the cause of the rest is unknown. That table furnishes V, J and clone size, whereas the DNA furnished D and trimming. The sample table shows 250,000 or so clones, and 90% are seen once. Roughly 4.3% of the sample rests with the top ten.

In the germline V gene, CDR1 corresponds to MNHEY and CDR2 to SVGAGI. V is pared back by 8 bases and J by 0 bases, with 16 bases lying between the germline termini. The CDR3 runs 15 amino acids, cysteine and phenylalanine included. Just CDR3 DNA is preserved here, 45 bases in frame from base 1. This record comes from a study of blood T cell repertoires in COVID-19 (dated by TCRdb to the early 2020s). Regarding the complete study: Samples from collaborators originated in the United States, Italy and Spain and spanned both the acute and convalescent phases of COVID-19. The dataset comprised deeply sampled blood TCRbeta repertoires from subjects exposed to, actively infected with, or recovered from COVID-19. The repertoires were released in a freely available public database meant as a resource for research on the immune response to SARS-CoV-2. Samples were obtained from the ongoing ImmuneRACE study (first 160 participants) and from some 1,300 subjects provided by 6 global collaborators. HLA class I and class II types, where available, came from metadata supplied by the sample provider rather than from assay-based typing. Nearly every sample came with metadata listing a de-identified subject ID, COVID-19 status, age in years and sex. The prospective study material was composed of cDNA or gDNA derived from T cells, B-cell-depleted T cells, or PBMCs. The research as a whole found: Clinical and demographic metadata were provided uncurated, with the amount varying by source and participant.

The origin of this receptor is a woman in her 30s with acute COVID-19. The specimen was PBMCs or T cells enriched from blood (not recorded which). The receptor chain draws on TRBV6-5 and TRBJ1-1; TRBD1 is perhaps the D gene, given 6 matching bases. The CDR3 region has the sequence CASGGRGGMNTEAFF. The DNA sequence reads TGTGCCAGCGGCGGGAGGGGGGGTATGAACACTGAAGCTTTCTTT.